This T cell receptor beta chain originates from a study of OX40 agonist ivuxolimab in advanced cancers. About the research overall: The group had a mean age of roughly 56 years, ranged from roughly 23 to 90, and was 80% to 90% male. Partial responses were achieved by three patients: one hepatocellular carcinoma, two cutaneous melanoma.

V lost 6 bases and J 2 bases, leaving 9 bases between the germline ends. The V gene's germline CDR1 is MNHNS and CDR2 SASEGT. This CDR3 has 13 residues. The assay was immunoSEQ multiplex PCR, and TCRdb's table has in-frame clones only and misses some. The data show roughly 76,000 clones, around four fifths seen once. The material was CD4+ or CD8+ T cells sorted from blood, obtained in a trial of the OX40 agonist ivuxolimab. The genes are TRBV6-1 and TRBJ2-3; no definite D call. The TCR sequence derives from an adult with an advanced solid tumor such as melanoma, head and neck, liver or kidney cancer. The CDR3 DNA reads TGTGCCAGCAGCCGGACGTTCACAGATACGCAGTATTTT. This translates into CASSRTFTDTQYF.